This T cell receptor (beta chain) was documented in a study of regulatory T cells in long-lasting Graves disease. As for the study in general: New Graves' disease cases had less than 3 months of antithyroid drugs. General observations from the study: TRBV28, TRBJ1-2 and TRBJ2-5 were favored in persistent disease. Peripheral blood, not thyroid tissue, was the sole material studied.

According to the study, TCR beta libraries were built with iRepertoire HTBI primers and CDR3-region Arm-PCR. TCRdb ran MiXCR on the multiplex PCR reads and lists one entry per CDR3 protein. The sample lists 200,000 to 250,000 distinct CDR3 sequences; 20% were seen once. The sample's time point: newly diagnosed GD, antithyroid drugs for less than 3 months. RNA isolated from PBMCs was used to make the TCR library. This clonotype was recorded at least ten times. Its cognate antigen is unknown. In germline, CDR1 is KGHSH, CDR2 LQKENI. The CDR3 has 12 amino acids. Trimming removed 3 bases at V and 4 bases at J, with 7 bases between.

The chain has TRBV18 and TRBJ2-7, with a tentative D call TRBD2 (6 bases). This clonotype was sampled from a female donor with Graves disease. Specimen: peripheral blood mononuclear cells (PBMCs), collected at new diagnosis, from a patient treated with antithyroid drugs. The CDR3 loop reads CASSPGLYEQYF. The CDR3 DNA follows: TGTGCCAGCTCACCCGGACTATACGAGCAGTACTTC. Looking up the rest from reference TRBV18 and TRBJ2-7 gives the full variable domain: NAGVMQNPRHLVRRRGQEARLRCSPMKGHSHVYWYRQLPEEGLKFMVYLQKENIIDESGMPKERFSAEFPKEGPSILRIQQVVRGDSAAYFCASSPGLYEQYFGPGTRLTVT.